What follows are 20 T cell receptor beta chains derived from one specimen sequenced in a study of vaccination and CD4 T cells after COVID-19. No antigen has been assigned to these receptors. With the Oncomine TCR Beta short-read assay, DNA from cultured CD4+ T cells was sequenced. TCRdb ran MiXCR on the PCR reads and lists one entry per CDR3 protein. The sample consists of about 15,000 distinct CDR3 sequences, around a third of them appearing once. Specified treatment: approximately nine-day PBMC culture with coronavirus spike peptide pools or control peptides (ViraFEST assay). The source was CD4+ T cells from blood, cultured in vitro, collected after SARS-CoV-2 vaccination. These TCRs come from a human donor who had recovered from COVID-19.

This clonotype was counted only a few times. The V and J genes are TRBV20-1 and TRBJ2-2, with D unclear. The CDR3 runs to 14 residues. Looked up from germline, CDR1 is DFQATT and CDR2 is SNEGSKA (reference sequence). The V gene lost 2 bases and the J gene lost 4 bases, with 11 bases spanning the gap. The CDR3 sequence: CSARSRVGTGELFF. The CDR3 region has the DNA TGCAGTGCTAGATCTAGGGTGGGCACCGGGGAGCTGTTTTTT.

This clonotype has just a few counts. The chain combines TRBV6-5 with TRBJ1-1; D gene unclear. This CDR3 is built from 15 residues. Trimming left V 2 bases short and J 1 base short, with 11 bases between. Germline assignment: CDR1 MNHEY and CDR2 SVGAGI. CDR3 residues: CASSYDSRENTEAFF. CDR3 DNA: TGTGCCAGCAGTTACGATTCGCGGGAGAACACTGAAGCTTTCTTT.

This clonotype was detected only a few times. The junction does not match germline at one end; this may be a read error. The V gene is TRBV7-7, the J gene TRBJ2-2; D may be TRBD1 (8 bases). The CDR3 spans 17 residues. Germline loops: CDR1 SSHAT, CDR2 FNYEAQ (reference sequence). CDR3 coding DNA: TGTGCTAGCAGCTTAGCGGGCGACAGGGGAATGGGCGGGGAGCTGTTTTTT. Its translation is CASSLAGDRGMGGELFF.

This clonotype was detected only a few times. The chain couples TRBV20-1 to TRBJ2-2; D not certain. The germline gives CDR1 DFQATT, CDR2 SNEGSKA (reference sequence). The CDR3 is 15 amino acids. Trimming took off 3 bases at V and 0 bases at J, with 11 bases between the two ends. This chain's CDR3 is CSASLHYSNTGELFF. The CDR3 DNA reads TGCAGTGCTAGCCTTCACTATTCGAACACCGGGGAGCTGTTTTTT.

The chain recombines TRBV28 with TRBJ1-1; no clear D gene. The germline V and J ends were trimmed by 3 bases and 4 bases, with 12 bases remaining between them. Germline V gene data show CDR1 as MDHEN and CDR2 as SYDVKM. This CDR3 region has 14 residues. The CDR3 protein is CASSFAGRTTEAFF. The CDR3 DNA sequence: TGTGCCAGCAGTTTCGCCGGACGAACCACTGAAGCTTTCTTT.

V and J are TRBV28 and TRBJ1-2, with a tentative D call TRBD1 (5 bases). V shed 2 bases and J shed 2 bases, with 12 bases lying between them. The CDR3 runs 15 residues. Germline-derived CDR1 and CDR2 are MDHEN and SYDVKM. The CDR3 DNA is TGTGCCAGCAGTTTAATGGCAGGGATAAACTATGGCTACACCTTC. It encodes CASSLMAGINYGYTF.

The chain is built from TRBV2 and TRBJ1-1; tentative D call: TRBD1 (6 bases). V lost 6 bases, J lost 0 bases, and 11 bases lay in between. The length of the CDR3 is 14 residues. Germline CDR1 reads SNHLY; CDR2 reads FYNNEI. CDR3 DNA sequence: TGTGCCAGCAGACACAGGGCCTTGAACACTGAAGCTTTCTTT. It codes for CASRHRALNTEAFF. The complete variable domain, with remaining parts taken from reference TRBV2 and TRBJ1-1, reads EPEVTQTPSHQVTQMGQEVILRCVPISNHLYFYWYRQILGQKVEFLVSFYNNEISEKSEIFDDQFSVERPDGSNFTLKIRSTKLEDSAMYFCASRHRALNTEAFFGQGTRLTVV.

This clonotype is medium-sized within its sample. For the CDR3, the DNA is TGCAGTGCTAGGGACAGGGTTCACTATGGCTACACCTTC. Its protein product is CSARDRVHYGYTF. The rearrangement uses TRBV20-1 and TRBJ1-2; 8 positions match TRBD1. The V gene's germline CDR1 is DFQATT and CDR2 SNEGSKA (reference sequence). The CDR3 is 13 residues long. Unmatched junction bases numbered 3, after V lost 3 bases and J lost 3 bases.

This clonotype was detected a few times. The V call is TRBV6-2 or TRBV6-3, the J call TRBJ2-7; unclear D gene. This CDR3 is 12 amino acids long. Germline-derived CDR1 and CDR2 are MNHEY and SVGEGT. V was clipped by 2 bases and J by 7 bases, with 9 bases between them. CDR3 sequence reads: CASSYGVPEQYF. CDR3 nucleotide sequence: TGTGCCAGCAGTTACGGGGTCCCGGAGCAGTACTTC.

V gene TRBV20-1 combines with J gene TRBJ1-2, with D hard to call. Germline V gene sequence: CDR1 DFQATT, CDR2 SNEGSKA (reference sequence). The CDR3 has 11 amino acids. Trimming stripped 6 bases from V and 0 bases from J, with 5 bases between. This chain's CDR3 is CSAPPNYGYTF. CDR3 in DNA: TGCAGTGCCCCCCCTAACTATGGCTACACCTTC.

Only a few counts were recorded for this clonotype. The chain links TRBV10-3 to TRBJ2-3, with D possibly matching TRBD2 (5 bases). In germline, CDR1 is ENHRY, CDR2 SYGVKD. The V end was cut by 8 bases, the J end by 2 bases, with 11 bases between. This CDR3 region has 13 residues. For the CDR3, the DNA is TGTGCCATCCAGAGGGAGATCACAGATACGCAGTATTTT. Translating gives CAIQREITDTQYF.

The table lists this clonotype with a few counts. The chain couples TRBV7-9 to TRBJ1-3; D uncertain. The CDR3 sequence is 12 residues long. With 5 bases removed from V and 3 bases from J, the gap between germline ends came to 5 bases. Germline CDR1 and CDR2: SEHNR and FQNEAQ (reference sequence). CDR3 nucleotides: TGTGCCAGCAGCGCGGATGGAAACACCATATATTTT. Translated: CASSADGNTIYF.

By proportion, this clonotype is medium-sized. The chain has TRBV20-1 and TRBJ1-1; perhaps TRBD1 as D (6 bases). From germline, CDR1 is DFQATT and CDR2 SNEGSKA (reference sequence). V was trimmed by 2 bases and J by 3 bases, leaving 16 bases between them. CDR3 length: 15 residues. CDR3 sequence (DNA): TGCAGTGCTAGACTCCTGGGGGGGGCAGACACTGAAGCTTTCTTT. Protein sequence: CSARLLGGADTEAFF.

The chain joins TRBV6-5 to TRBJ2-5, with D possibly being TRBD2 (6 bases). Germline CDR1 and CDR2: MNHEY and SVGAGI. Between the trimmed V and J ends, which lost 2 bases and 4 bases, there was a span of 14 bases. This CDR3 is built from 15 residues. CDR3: CASSYRFGGSETQYF. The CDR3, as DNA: TGTGCCAGCAGTTACAGGTTTGGGGGGTCAGAGACCCAGTACTTC.

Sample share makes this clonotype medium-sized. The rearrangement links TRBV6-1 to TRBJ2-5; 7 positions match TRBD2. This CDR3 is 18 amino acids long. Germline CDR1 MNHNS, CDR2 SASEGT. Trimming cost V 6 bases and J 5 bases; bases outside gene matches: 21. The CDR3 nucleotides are TGTGCCAGCAGCTCTGCCATGGGCAGGGAGGGTGTTGGGGAGACCCAGTACTTC. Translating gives CASSSAMGREGVGETQYF.

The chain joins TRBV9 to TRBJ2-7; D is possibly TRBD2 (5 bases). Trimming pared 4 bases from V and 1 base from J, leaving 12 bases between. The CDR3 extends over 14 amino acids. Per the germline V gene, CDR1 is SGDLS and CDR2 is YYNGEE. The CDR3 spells CASSHGGSSYEQYF. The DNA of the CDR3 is TGTGCCAGCAGCCATGGAGGCAGTTCCTACGAGCAGTACTTC.

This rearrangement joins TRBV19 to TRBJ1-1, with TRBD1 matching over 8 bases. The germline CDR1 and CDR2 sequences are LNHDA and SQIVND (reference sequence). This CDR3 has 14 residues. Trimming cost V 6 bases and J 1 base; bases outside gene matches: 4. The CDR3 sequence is CASRTQGGNTEAFF. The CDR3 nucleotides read TGTGCCAGTAGGACACAGGGGGGGAACACTGAAGCTTTCTTT. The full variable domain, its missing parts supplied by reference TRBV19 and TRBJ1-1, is DGGITQSPKYLFRKEGQNVTLSCEQNLNHDAMYWYRQDPGQGLRLIYYSQIVNDFQKGDIAEGYSVSREKKESFPLTVTSAQKNPTAFYLCASRTQGGNTEAFFGQGTRLTVV.

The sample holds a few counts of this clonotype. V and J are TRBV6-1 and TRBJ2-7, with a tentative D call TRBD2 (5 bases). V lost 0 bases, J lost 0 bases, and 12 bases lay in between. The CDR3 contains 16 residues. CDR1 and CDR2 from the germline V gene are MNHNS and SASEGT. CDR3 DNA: TGTGCCAGCAGTGAAGCGCGGGCCCTTAGCTCCTACGAGCAGTACTTC. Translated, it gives CASSEARALSSYEQYF.

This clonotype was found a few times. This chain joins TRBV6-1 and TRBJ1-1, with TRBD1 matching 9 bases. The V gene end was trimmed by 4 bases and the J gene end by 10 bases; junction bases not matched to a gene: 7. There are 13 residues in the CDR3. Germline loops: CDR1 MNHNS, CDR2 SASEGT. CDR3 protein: CASSGLGTGRAFF. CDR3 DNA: TGTGCCAGCAGTGGTTTGGGGACAGGGAGAGCTTTCTTT.

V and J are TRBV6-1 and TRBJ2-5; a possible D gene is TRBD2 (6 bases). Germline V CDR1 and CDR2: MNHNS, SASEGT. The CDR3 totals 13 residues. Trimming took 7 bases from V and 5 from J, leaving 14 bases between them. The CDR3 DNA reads TGTGCCAGCACCCCTAGCGCAGGGGAGACCCAGTACTTC. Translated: CASTPSAGETQYF.